This TCR beta chain was recovered during a study of glioma-infiltrating T cells after dendritic cell vaccination. Study-level information: Dendritic cell vaccination trial patients had either newly diagnosed or recurrent glioblastoma. Monocyte-derived dendritic cells, cultured less than 9 days with IL-4 and GM-CSF, were pulsed with autologous tumor lysate.

V was trimmed by 5 bases and J by 5 bases, leaving 20 bases between them. The CDR3 is made up of 16 amino acids. The germline V gene has CDR1 SGHAT and CDR2 FQNNGV. Clones were read by immunoSEQ multiplex PCR, and TCRdb kept only the in-frame ones, dropping some. In the table there are over 90,000 clones, approximately 84% of which are singletons. This clone was counted a few times. As for time point: after dendritic cell vaccination, including at tumor progression/relapse. Selection required adequate fresh-frozen tumor tissue plus more than two years' survival data. Blood PBMC samples: pre-vaccination, two weeks post third vaccination, and at tumor progression.

J is TRBJ2-3 and V is TRBV11-2, with D tentatively TRBD2 (5 bases). The source material was blood, sampled after dendritic cell vaccination. This TCR derives from a human donor with glioblastoma. The CDR3 reads CASSPFIAGVVDTQYF. CDR3 nucleotide sequence: TGTGCCAGCAGCCCCTTTATCGCGGGTGTGGTAGATACGCAGTATTTT.